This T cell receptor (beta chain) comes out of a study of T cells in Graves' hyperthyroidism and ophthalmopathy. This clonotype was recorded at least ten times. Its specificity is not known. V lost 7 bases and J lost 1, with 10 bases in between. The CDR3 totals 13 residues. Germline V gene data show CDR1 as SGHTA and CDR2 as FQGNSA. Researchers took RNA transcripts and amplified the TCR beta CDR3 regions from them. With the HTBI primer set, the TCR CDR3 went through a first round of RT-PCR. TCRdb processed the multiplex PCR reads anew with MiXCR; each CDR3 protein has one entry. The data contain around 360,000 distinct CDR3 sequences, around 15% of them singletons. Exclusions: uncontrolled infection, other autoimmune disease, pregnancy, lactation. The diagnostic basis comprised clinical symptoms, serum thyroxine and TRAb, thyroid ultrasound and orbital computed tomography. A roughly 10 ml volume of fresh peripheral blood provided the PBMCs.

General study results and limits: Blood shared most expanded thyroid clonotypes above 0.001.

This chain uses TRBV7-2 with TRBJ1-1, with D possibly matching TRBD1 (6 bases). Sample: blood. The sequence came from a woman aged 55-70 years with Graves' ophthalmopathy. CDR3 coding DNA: TGTGCCAGCACAGGGACACCGAACACTGAAGCTTTCTTT. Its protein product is CASTGTPNTEAFF. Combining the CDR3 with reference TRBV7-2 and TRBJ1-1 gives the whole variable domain GAGVSQSPSNKVTEKGKDVELRCDPISGHTALYWYRQSLGQGLEFLIYFQGNSAPDKSGLPSDRFSAERTGGSVSTLTIQRTQQEDSAVYLCASTGTPNTEAFFGQGTRLTVV.